The T cell receptor (beta chain) under discussion was sequenced for a study of cytomegalovirus exposure and HLA in healthy donors. Whole-study context: Genotyping of roughly 400 donors showed that around 86% belonged to the Caucasian-associated ancestry cluster. Study observations and caveats: Differences between HLA loci emerged in a later analysis of TCR association rates, with DRB1 most and HLA-C fewest. Accurate HLA-A and HLA-B prediction from TCR beta sequences was reported for most subjects. Confirmation in vitro established that a few CMV-associated chains were specific for CMV antigens.

Trimming pared 6 bases from V and 0 bases from J, leaving 18 bases between. Germline assignment: CDR1 MGHDK and CDR2 SYGVNS. The CDR3 has 17 residues. PCR employed 60 Vbeta and 13 Jbeta primers. Method: immunoSEQ multiplex PCR; TCRdb's copy keeps in-frame clones and lacks some. The sample shows 120,000 to 150,000 clones, 82% of them seen only once. This clone was found a few times. What it recognizes is unknown. This clonotype was obtained from a man younger than 35 in good health and CMV-seropositive. Sequencing used PBMCs. The chain combines TRBV25-1 with TRBJ2-1, with D possibly matching TRBD1 (6 bases). This CDR3 is CASSDPTGASSYNEQFF. The CDR3 DNA reads as TGTGCCAGCAGCGACCCGACAGGAGCCAGCTCCTACAATGAGCAGTTCTTC. The variable domain in full, completed from reference TRBV25-1 and TRBJ2-1, reads EADIYQTPRYLVIGTGKKITLECSQTMGHDKMYWYQQDPGMELHLIHYSYGVNSTEKGDLSSESTVSRIRTEHFPLTLESARPSHTSQYLCASSDPTGASSYNEQFFGPGTRLTVL.